This TCR beta chain was recorded in a study of shared clonotypes between healthy human individuals. Looked up from germline, CDR1 is SGHKS and CDR2 is YYEKEE (reference sequence). CDR3 length: 16 amino acids. Trimming took 2 bases from V and 4 from J, leaving 16 bases between them. CD4+ cell separation produced CD45RA+ naive and CD45RA-negative memory subsets. TCRdb keeps only in-frame clones here, not all; method: immunoSEQ multiplex PCR. The sample holds a few million clones, approximately 90% seen once. The clonotype was recovered from a man younger than 30 in good health. Source material: naive CD4+ T cells sorted from blood. Subset here: CD45RA+ positively selected. The rearrangement uses TRBV5-5 and TRBJ1-3; no clear D gene. For the CDR3, the DNA is TGTGCCAGCAGCTTTATCGAGGGAGGTTCAGGAAACACCATATATTTT. It codes for CASSFIEGGSGNTIYF.